This record covers a single T cell receptor beta chain. Its antigen remains undetermined. No clone much larger than this one lies a single base away; base qualities are absent. The donors belonged to the validation cohort of approximately 130 subjects, which was separate from the approximately 660-subject first cohort. The sample comes from a study of cytomegalovirus exposure and HLA in healthy donors (dated by TCRdb to 2016 to 2017). About the study as a whole: According to a later analysis, one platform produced both the approximately 110 validation repertoires and the 700 or so repertoires of the first cohort. The study was designed to test whether signatures of past pathogen exposure could be identified by cataloging public T cell receptors. A separate validation cohort of over a hundred different subjects was used in addition to the approximately 700-subject first cohort. To predict cytomegalovirus infection status, the study brought together high-throughput TCR immunosequencing, statistical association of individual TCRs with disease status, and machine learning. Broad study findings and their caveats: A later analysis lacked HLA typing for the validation cohort, so it scored co-occurrence in that cohort across all 110 or so repertoires. In vitro tests confirmed that three of the cytomegalovirus-associated TCR beta chains recognize cytomegalovirus antigens. It was suggested by the authors that the approach could potentially be generalized to other disease states and immunological phenotypes. A later analysis found that TCRs clustered in the first cohort also tended to co-occur in the 120 validation repertoires, with 94% of cluster scores above 0. The classifier was reported to diagnose cytomegalovirus status with high specificity and sensitivity in both the original and validation cohorts. A total of 150 or so TCR beta chains were listed by the study as associated with cytomegalovirus. Across donors, most TCR sequences were observed very rarely, whereas some public TCRs were present in many individuals.

Libraries were prepared through the immunoSEQ multiplex PCR assay. On the authors' methods: A statistical classification framework was developed to diagnose cytomegalovirus status using the catalog of TCR beta chain sequences. This immuneACCESS table, as held by TCRdb, lists in-frame sequences with V and J called but not all clones. Of the missing ones, under half trace to an unresolved V gene in checked studies; the others have no known cause. V, J and clone size are taken as reported in that table, and D and trimming were inferred from the DNA itself. The sample data list 100,000 to 150,000 clones, and 89% of these were observed just once. The biggest ten clones account for 1.5% to 2.5% of the sample. As encoded in the germline V gene, CDR1 is MNHEY while CDR2 is SVGAGI. V loses 1 base at its end and J loses 2 bases; junction bases beyond the gene matches: 7. The CDR3 sequence holds 16 residues, the cysteine and phenylalanine included. The DNA shown is the 48-base CDR3, in frame from base 1.

Sequencing was done on a sample of PBMCs. The receptor's source is a woman aged 18 to 35 in good health and CMV-seronegative. The rearranged segments are TRBV6-5 and TRBJ2-7, with TRBD2 identical over 8 junction bases. In nucleotide form, the sequence is TGTGCCAGCAGTTACTTAAGAACTAGCGGTGCCTACGAGCAGTACTTC. This encodes CASSYLRTSGAYEQYF.